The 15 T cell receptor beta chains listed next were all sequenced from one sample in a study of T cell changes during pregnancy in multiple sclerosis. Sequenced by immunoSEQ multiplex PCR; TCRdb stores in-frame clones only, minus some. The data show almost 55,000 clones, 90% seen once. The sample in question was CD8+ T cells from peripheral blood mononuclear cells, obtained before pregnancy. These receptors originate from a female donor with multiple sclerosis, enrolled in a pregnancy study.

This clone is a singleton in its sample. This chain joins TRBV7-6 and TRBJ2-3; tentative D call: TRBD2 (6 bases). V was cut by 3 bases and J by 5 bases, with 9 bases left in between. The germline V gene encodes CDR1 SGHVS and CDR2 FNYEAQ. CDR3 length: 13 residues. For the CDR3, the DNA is TGTGCCAGCAGCTTGTATAGCGGAGATACGCAGTATTTT. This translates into CASSLYSGDTQYF.

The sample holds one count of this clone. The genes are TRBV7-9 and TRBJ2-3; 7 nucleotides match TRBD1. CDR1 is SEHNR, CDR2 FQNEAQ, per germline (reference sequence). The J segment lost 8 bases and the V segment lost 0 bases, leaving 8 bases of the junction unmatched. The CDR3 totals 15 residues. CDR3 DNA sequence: TGTGCCAGCAGCTTAGCTGGGGACAGTGCGGGTACGCAGTATTTT. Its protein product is CASSLAGDSAGTQYF.

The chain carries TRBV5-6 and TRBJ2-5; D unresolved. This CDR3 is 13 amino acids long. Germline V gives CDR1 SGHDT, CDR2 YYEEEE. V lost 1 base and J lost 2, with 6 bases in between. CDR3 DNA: TGTGCCAGCAGCTTGTCCAGTCAAGAGACCCAGTACTTC. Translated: CASSLSSQETQYF.

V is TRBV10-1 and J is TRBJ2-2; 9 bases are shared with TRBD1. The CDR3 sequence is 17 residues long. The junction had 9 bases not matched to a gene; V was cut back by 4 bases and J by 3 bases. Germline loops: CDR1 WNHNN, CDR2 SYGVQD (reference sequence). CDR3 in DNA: TGCGCCAGCAGTGTCGCGGGACAGGGAATGGACACCGGGGAGCTGTTTTTT. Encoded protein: CASSVAGQGMDTGELFF.

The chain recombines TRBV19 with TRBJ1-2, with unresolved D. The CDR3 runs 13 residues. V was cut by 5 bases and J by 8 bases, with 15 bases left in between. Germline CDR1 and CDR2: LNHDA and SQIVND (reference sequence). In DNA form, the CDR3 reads TGTGCCAGTAGTGCCGCTGTTCTGCTAGGCTACACCTTC. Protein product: CASSAAVLLGYTF.

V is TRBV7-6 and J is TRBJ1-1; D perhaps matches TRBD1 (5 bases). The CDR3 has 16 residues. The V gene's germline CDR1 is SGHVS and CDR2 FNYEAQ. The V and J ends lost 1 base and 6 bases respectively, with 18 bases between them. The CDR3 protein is CASSLDGVGRVPEAFF. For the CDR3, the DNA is TGTGCCAGCAGCTTAGATGGAGTGGGCAGGGTACCTGAAGCTTTCTTT.

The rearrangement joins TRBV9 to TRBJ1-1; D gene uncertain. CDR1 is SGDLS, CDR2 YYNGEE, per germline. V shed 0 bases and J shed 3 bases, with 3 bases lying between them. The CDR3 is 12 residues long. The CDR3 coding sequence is TGTGCCAGCAGCGTAGCAGACACTGAAGCTTTCTTT. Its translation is CASSVADTEAFF. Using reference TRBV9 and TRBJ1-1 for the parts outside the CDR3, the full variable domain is DSGVTQTPKHLITATGQRVTLRCSPRSGDLSVYWYQQSLDQGLQFLIQYYNGEERAKGNILERFSAQQFPDLHSELNLSSLELGDSALYFCASSVADTEAFFGQGTRLTVV.

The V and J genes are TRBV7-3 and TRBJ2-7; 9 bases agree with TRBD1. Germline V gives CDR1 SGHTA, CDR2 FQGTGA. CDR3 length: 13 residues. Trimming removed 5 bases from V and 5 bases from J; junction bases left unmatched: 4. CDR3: CASSTGTGNEQYF. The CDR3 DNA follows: TGTGCCAGCAGCACCGGGACAGGGAACGAGCAGTACTTC.

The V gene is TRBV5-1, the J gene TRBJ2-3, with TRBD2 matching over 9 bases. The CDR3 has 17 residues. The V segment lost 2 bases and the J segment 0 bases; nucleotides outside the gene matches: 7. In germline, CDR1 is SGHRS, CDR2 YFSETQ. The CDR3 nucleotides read TGCGCCAGCAGCTTCGCCCTAGCGGGGTTTAGCACAGATACGCAGTATTTT. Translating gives CASSFALAGFSTDTQYF.

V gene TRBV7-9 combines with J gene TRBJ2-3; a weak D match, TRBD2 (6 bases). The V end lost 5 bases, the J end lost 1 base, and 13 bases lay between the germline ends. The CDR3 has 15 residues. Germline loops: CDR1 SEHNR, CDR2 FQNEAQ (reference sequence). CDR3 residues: CASSPPGLGTDTQYF. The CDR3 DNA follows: TGTGCCAGCAGCCCGCCGGGACTGGGCACAGATACGCAGTATTTT.

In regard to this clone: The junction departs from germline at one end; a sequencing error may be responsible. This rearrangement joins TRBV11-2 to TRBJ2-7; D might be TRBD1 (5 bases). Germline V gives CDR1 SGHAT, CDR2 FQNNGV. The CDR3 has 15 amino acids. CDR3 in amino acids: CANSLGPGNSYEQYF. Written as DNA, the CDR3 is TGTGCCAACAGCTTAGGTCCAGGGAACTCCTACGAGCAGTACTTC. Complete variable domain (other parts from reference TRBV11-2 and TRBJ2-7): EAGVAQSPRYKIIEKRQSVAFWCNPISGHATLYWYQQILGQGPKLLIQFQNNGVVDDSQLPKDRFSAERLKGVDSTLKIQPAKLEDSAVYLCANSLGPGNSYEQYFGPGTRLTVT.

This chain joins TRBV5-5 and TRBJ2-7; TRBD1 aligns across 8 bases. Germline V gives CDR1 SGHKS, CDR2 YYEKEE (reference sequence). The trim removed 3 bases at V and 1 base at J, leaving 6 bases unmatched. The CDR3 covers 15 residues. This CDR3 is CASSWVRDRSYEQYF. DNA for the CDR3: TGTGCCAGCAGCTGGGTAAGGGACAGGTCCTACGAGCAGTACTTC.

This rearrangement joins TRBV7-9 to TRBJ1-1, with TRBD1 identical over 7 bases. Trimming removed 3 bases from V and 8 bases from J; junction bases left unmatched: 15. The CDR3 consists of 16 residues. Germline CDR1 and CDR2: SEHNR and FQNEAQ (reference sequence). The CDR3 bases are TGTGCCAGCAGCTTCCTTGGGACAGTGGACCTCATGGAAGCTTTCTTT. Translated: CASSFLGTVDLMEAFF.

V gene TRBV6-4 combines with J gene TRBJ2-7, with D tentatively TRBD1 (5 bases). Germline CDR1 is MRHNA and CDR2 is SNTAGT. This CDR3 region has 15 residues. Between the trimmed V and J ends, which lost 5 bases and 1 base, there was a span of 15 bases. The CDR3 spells CASSQQRGLSYEQYF. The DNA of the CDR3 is TGTGCCAGCAGTCAACAAAGGGGCCTATCCTACGAGCAGTACTTC.

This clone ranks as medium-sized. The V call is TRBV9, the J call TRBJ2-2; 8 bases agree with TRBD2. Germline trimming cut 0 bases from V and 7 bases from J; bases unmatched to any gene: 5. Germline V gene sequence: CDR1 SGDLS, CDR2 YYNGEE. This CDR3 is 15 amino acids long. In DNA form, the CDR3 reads TGTGCCAGCAGCGTAGCGGGGGGGATCGGCGGGGAGCTGTTTTTT. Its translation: CASSVAGGIGGELFF.